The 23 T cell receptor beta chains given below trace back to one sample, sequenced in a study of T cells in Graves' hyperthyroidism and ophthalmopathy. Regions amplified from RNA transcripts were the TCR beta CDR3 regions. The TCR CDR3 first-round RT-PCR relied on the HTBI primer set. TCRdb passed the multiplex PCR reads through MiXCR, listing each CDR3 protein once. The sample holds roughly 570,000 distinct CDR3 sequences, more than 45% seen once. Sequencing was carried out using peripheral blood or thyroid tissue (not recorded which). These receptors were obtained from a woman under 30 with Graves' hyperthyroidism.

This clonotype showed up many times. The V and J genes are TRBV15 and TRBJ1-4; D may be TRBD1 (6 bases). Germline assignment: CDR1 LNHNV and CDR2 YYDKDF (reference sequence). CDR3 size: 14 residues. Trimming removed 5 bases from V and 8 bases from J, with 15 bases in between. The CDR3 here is CATSWGGQGEKLFF. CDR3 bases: TGTGCCACCAGCTGGGGGGGGCAGGGGGAAAAACTGTTTTTT.

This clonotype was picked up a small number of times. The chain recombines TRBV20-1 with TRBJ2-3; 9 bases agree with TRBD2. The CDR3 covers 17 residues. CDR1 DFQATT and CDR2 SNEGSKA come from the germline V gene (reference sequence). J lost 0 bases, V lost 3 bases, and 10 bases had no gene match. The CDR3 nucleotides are TGCAGTGCTAGTGGCCAGCGGGGGGTCACTAGCACAGATACGCAGTATTTT. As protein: CSASGQRGVTSTDTQYF.

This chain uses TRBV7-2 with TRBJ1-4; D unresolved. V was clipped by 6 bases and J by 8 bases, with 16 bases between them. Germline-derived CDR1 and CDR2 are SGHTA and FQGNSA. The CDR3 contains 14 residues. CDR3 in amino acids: CASRFGLSGEKLFF. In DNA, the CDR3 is TGTGCCAGCAGATTCGGACTGAGTGGCGAAAAACTGTTTTTT. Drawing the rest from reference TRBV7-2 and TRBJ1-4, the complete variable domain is GAGVSQSPSNKVTEKGKDVELRCDPISGHTALYWYRQSLGQGLEFLIYFQGNSAPDKSGLPSDRFSAERTGGSVSTLTIQRTQQEDSAVYLCASRFGLSGEKLFFGSGTQLSVL.

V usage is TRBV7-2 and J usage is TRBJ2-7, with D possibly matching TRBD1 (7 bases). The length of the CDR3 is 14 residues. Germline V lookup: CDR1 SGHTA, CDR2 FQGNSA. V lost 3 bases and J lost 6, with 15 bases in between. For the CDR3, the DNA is TGTGCCAGCAGCTTGCTGGACAGGAGGGGCGAGCAGTACTTC. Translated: CASSLLDRRGEQYF.

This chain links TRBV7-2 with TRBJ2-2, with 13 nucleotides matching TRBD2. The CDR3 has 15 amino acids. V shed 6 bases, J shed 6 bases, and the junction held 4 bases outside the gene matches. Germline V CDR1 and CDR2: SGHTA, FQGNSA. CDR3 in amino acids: CASRRGLAGSGELFF. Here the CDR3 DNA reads TGTGCCAGCAGACGGGGACTAGCGGGATCCGGGGAGCTGTTTTTT.

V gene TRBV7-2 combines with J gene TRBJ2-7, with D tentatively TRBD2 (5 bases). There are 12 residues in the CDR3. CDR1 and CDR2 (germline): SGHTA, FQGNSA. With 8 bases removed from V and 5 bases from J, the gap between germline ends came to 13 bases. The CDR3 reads CASPGETDEQYF. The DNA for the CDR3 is TGTGCCAGCCCCGGGGAGACGGACGAGCAGTACTTC.

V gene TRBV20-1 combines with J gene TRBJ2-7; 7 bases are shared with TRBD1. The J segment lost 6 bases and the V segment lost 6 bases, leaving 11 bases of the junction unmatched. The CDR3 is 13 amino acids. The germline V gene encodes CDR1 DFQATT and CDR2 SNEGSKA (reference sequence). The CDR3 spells CSASSRHRGEQYF. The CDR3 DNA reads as TGCAGTGCCAGCAGCCGACACAGGGGCGAGCAGTACTTC.

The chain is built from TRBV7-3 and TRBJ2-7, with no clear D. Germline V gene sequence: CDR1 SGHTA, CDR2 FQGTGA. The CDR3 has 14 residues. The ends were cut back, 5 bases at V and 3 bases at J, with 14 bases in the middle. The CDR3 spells CASSTGPNSYEQYF. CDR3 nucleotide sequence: TGTGCCAGCAGCACCGGCCCGAACAGCTACGAGCAGTACTTC.

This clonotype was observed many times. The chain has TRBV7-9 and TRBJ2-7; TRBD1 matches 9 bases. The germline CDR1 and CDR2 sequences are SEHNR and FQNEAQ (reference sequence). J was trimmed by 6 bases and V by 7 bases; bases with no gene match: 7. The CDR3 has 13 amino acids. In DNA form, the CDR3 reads TGTGCCAGCAAGAAGGACAGGGGAGGCGAGCAGTACTTC. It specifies CASKKDRGGEQYF.

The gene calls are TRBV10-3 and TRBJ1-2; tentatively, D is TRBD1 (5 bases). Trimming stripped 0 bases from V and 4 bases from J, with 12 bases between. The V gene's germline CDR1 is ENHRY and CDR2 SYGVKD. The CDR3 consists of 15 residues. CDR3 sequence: CAISESAGSGYGYTF. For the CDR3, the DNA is TGTGCCATCAGTGAGTCGGCAGGGTCTGGCTATGGCTACACCTTC.

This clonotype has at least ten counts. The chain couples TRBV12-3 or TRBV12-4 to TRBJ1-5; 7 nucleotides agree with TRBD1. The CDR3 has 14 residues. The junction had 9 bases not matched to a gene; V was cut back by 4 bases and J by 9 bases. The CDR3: CASSSGTVNGPQHF. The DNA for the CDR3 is TGTGCCAGCAGTTCCGGGACAGTCAACGGGCCCCAGCATTTT.

The CDR3 DNA follows: TGTGCCAGCAGCACTTCTACGAGCTCCTACAATGAGCAGTTCTTC. This encodes CASSTSTSSYNEQFF. The chain uses TRBV7-3 and TRBJ1-2; D is unclear. The better agreement between TRBJ2-1 and the DNA end casts doubt on the J call. Germline loops: CDR1 SGHTA, CDR2 FQGTGA. The CDR3 loop spans 15 amino acids.

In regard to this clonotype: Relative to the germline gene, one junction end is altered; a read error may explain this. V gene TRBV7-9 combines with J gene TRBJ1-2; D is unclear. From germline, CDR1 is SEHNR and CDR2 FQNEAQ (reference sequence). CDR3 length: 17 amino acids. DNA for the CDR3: TGTGCCAGCAGTTTAGTTTTGGGCAGGATACTAAACCATGGCTACACCTTC. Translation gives CASSLVLGRILNHGYTF.

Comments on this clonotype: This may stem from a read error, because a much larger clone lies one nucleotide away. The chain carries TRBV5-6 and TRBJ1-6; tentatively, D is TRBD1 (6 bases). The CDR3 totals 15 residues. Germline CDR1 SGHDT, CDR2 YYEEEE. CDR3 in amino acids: CAGSLVAGANSPLHF. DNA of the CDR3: TGTGCCGGCAGCTTGGTGGCGGGGGCAAATTCACCCCTCCACTTT.

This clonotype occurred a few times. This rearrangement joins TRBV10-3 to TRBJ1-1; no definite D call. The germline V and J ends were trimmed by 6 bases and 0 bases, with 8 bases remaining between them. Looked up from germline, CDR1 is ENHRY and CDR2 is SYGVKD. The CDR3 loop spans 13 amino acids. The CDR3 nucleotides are TGTGCCATCAGGGCCAGCATGAACACTGAAGCTTTCTTT. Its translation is CAIRASMNTEAFF.

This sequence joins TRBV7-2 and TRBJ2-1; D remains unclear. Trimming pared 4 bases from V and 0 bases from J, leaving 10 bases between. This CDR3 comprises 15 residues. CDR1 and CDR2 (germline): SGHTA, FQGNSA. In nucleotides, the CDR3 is TGTGCCAGCAGCTCCTCTAGGATCTCCTACAATGAGCAGTTCTTC. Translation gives CASSSSRISYNEQFF.

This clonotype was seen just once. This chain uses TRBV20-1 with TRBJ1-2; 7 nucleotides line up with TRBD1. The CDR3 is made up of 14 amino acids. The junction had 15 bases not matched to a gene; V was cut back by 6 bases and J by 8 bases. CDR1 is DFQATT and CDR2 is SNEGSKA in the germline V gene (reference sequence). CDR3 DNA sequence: TGCAGTGCAACCGGACAGGTTAGGCGCCAGGGCTACACCTTC. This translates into CSATGQVRRQGYTF.

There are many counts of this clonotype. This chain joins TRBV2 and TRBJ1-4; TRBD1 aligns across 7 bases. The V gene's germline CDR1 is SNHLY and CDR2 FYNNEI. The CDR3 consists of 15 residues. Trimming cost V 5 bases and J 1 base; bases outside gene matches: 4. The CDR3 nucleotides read TGTGCCAGCAGTACCCGACAGGGAACTAATGAAAAACTGTTTTTT. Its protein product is CASSTRQGTNEKLFF.

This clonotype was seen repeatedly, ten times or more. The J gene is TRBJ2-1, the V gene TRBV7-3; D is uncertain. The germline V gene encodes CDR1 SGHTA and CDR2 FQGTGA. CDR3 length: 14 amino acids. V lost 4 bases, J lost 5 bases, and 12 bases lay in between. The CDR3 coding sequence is TGTGCCAGCAGCTCGGCTGGCTATGACAATGAGCAGTTCTTC. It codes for CASSSAGYDNEQFF.

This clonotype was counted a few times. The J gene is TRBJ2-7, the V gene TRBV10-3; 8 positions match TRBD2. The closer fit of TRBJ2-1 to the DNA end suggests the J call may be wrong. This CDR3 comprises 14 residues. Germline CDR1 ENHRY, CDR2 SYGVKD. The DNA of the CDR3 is TGTGCCATCAGTGAACGAGCGGGGGCGAGGGAGCAGTTCTTC. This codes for CAISERAGAREQFF.

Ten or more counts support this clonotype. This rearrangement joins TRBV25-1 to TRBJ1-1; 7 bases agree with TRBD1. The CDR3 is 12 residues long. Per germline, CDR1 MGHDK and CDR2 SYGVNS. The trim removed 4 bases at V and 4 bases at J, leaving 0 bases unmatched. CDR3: CASSAGGTEAFF. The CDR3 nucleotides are TGTGCCAGCAGTGCAGGGGGCACTGAAGCTTTCTTT.

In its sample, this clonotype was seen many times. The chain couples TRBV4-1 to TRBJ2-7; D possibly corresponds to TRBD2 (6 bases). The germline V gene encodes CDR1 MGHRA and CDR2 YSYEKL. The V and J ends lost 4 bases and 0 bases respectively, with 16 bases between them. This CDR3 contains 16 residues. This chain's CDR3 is CASSPNRDGSSYEQYF. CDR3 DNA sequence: TGCGCCAGCAGCCCGAACCGGGACGGGAGCTCCTACGAGCAGTACTTC.

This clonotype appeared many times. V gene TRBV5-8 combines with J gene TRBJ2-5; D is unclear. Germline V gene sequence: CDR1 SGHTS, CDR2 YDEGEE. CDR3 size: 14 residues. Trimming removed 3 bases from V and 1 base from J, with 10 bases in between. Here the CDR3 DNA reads TGTGCCAGCAGCTCTGGACGCCTCCAAGAGACCCAGTACTTC. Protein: CASSSGRLQETQYF.